This TCR beta chain was observed in a study of graft-versus-host responses after intestinal transplantation. Study summary: Recipients got multivisceral, liver-intestinal, or isolated intestinal transplants. Findings of the study overall: GvH clonotypes were identified within recipient marrow, with a subset emerging first in ileum or blood.

CDR3 length: 12 residues. The V gene's germline CDR1 is MDHEN and CDR2 SYDVKM. Trimming removed 4 bases at V and 10 bases at J, with 11 bases between. Clones were read by immunoSEQ multiplex PCR, and TCRdb kept only the in-frame ones, dropping some. The sample includes some 110,000 clones, roughly 87% of them seen just once. On this clone itself: What it binds is unknown.

The chain uses TRBV28 and TRBJ2-4; D is undetermined. Source: unstimulated CD4+ T cells sorted from spleen or lymph node cells, taken before intestinal transplant. The sequence was collected from a human donor who received an intestinal transplant. As DNA, the CDR3 is TGTGCCAGCAGTTCTGGGTCTCCGATTCAGTACTTC. Encoded protein: CASSSGSPIQYF.